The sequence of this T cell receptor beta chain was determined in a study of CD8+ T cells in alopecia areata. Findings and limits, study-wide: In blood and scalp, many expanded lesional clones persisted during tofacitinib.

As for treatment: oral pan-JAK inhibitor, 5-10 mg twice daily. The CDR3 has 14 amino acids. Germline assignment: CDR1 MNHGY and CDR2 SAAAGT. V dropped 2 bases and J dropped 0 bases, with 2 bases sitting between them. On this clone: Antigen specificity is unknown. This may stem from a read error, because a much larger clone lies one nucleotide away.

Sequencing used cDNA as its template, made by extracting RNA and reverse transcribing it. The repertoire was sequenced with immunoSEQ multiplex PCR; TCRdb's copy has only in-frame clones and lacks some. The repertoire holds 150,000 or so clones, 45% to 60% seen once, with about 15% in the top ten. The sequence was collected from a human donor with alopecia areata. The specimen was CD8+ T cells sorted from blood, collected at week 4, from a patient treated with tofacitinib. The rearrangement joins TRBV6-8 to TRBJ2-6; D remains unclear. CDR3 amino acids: CASSYNSGANVLTF. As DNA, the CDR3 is TGTGCCAGCAGTTACAACTCTGGGGCCAACGTCCTGACTTTC.